A single sample is the source of the 31 T cell receptor beta chains below, sequenced in a study of PD-L1 blockade in urothelial cancer (dated by TCRdb to 2016 to 2017). The library was made by the immunoSEQ multiplex PCR assay. The clones in this table, taken by TCRdb from immuneACCESS, are in-frame only. Not every clone is retained; where verified, under half of the shortfall comes from an unresolved V gene, and the cause of the rest is unknown. The sample contains roughly 40,000 clones, about 90% of them found a single time. The ten largest clonotypes hold less than 8% of the sample. Reading the label with the study, this specimen's time point is: peripheral blood 6 weeks after treatment start. The specimen was PBMCs, collected around atezolizumab (anti-PD-L1) treatment. The receptors here all came from a man between 65 and 85 years old with urothelial cancer.

The chain is built from TRBV7-3 and TRBJ2-5; 8 nucleotides match TRBD2. The CDR3 spans 14 residues. The germline CDR1 and CDR2 sequences are SGHTA and FQGTGA. V lost 5 bases and J lost 1; bases outside the gene matches: 3. CDR3 protein: CASSPSGSQETQYF. The CDR3 coding sequence is TGTGCCAGCAGCCCCAGCGGGAGCCAAGAGACCCAGTACTTC.

This clone came up a few times. The chain uses TRBV7-9 and TRBJ2-2; D call uncertain. The CDR3 length is 13 residues. Germline lookup yields CDR1 SEHNR and CDR2 FQNEAQ (reference sequence). Trimming stripped 3 bases from V and 5 bases from J, with 7 bases between. CDR3 in amino acids: CASSFQTTGELFF. CDR3 nucleotides: TGTGCCAGCAGCTTCCAAACTACCGGGGAGCTGTTTTTT.

The rearrangement links TRBV4-1 to TRBJ2-1; tentative D call: TRBD1 (6 bases). The CDR3 totals 17 residues. CDR1 MGHRA and CDR2 YSYEKL come from the germline V gene. Trimming removed 3 bases from V and 0 bases from J, with 15 bases in between. CDR3 bases: TGCGCCAGCAGCCACCCTAGGGGCAGGGGCTCCTACAATGAGCAGTTCTTC. It yields the protein CASSHPRGRGSYNEQFF.

The chain couples TRBV27 to TRBJ2-7, with no clear D. The V and J ends lost 2 bases and 1 base respectively, with 6 bases between them. The CDR3 is made up of 13 amino acids. Per germline, CDR1 MNHEY and CDR2 SMNVEV (reference sequence). Here the CDR3 reads CASSLSASYEQYF. The CDR3 DNA reads as TGTGCCAGCAGTTTAAGCGCTTCCTACGAGCAGTACTTC.

The V gene is TRBV11-3, the J gene TRBJ2-3; 8 positions match TRBD2. With 5 bases clipped from V and 4 bases from J, the junction kept 11 bases outside the gene matches. The CDR3 sequence is 16 residues long. CDR1 and CDR2 from the germline V gene are SGHNT and YENEEA. This CDR3 is CASSPGSSGSSDTQYF. The CDR3 bases are TGTGCCAGCAGCCCAGGGTCAAGCGGGAGTTCAGATACGCAGTATTTT.

This chain links TRBV25-1 with TRBJ2-1; 10 nucleotides agree with TRBD2. V gave up 9 bases and J gave up 4 bases; unmatched junction bases: 9. Germline loops: CDR1 MGHDK, CDR2 SYGVNS. The CDR3 runs to 15 residues. CDR3 in DNA: TGTGCCAGTTCTCTGACTAGCGGGCTGTACAATGAGCAGTTCTTC. It codes for CASSLTSGLYNEQFF.

This clone was observed a single time. The chain is built from TRBV27 and TRBJ2-5; 7 bases are shared with TRBD1. After removal of 8 bases from V and 5 bases from J, the junction contained 5 bases not matched to a gene. CDR1 is MNHEY and CDR2 is SMNVEV in the germline V gene (reference sequence). The CDR3 runs 12 residues. The CDR3 reads CASRTGSETQYF. In DNA form, the CDR3 reads TGTGCCAGCCGGACAGGCTCGGAGACCCAGTACTTC.

The chain recombines TRBV6-6 with TRBJ2-2; 9 nucleotides agree with TRBD1. With 7 bases clipped from V and 3 bases from J, the junction kept 6 bases outside the gene matches. CDR1 is MNHNY, CDR2 SVGAGI, per germline (reference sequence). This CDR3 spans 15 amino acids. For the CDR3, the DNA is TGTGCCAGCACCAGGAGACAGGGGGACACCGGGGAGCTGTTTTTT. As protein: CASTRRQGDTGELFF.

The chain carries TRBV9 and TRBJ2-1, with 14 bases fitting TRBD2. This CDR3 region has 18 residues. V shed 0 bases, J shed 10 bases, and the junction held 12 bases outside the gene matches. CDR1 is SGDLS and CDR2 is YYNGEE in the germline V gene. The CDR3 here is CASSVATPGLAGGGEQFF. The CDR3 DNA reads as TGTGCCAGCAGCGTAGCTACCCCCGGACTAGCGGGAGGCGGGGAGCAGTTCTTC.

The chain has TRBV7-8 and TRBJ2-7, with a tentative D call TRBD2 (5 bases). The CDR3 extends over 14 amino acids. Germline V gene sequence: CDR1 SGHVS, CDR2 FQNEAQ. V shed 1 base and J shed 0 bases, with 7 bases lying between them. CDR3: CASSLGGPSYEQYF. DNA for the CDR3: TGTGCCAGCAGCTTAGGCGGGCCCTCCTACGAGCAGTACTTC.

This clone was picked up a small number of times. This sequence joins TRBV18 and TRBJ2-7; TRBD1 aligns across 7 bases. This CDR3 has 14 residues. The ends lost 4 bases at V and 3 bases at J; junction bases unmatched: 6. Germline CDR1 is KGHSH and CDR2 is LQKENI. Here the CDR3 DNA reads TGTGCCAGCTCACTCCCGGGACAGATCTACGAGCAGTACTTC. Protein sequence: CASSLPGQIYEQYF.

The rearrangement links TRBV6-1 to TRBJ1-5; unclear D gene. Germline V gene sequence: CDR1 MNHNS, CDR2 SASEGT. This CDR3 is 14 amino acids long. V shed 1 base and J shed 3 bases, with 7 bases lying between them. Here the CDR3 reads CASSEVGFNQPQHF. CDR3 coding DNA: TGTGCCAGCAGTGAAGTCGGGTTCAATCAGCCCCAGCATTTT.

V and J are TRBV4-2 and TRBJ1-4, with TRBD1 matching over 7 bases. There are 16 residues in the CDR3. CDR1 and CDR2 from the germline V gene are LGHNA and YNFKEQ. With V trimmed by 1 base and J by 1 base, 3 bases remained unmatched. The CDR3 region is CASSQVTGVTNEKLFF. The CDR3 DNA reads TGTGCCAGCAGCCAAGTCACAGGGGTAACTAATGAAAAACTGTTTTTT.

The CDR3 loop is CASTKDGPGGQPQHF. DNA of the CDR3: TGTGCCAGCACAAAGGACGGCCCGGGGGGTCAGCCCCAGCATTTT. The rearrangement joins TRBV2 to TRBJ1-5; weak D call: TRBD1 (5 bases). The length of the CDR3 is 15 residues. The V and J ends lost 7 bases and 6 bases respectively, with 19 bases between them. The germline gives CDR1 SNHLY, CDR2 FYNNEI.

The V call is TRBV9, the J call TRBJ1-1, with TRBD1 identical over 8 bases. The junction had 9 bases not matched to a gene; V was cut back by 0 bases and J by 2 bases. Germline values: CDR1 SGDLS, CDR2 YYNGEE. This CDR3 region has 17 residues. CDR3 amino acids: CASSVDPPGGVNTEAFF. The CDR3 DNA reads TGTGCCAGCAGCGTAGACCCCCCAGGGGGCGTTAACACTGAAGCTTTCTTT.

This chain connects TRBV5-4 to TRBJ2-7, with D perhaps matching TRBD1 (6 bases). Deletions cut 8 bases from V and 3 bases from J, with 15 bases between. Germline V gives CDR1 SGHNT, CDR2 YYREEE (reference sequence). The CDR3 sequence is 13 residues long. Here the CDR3 DNA reads TGTGCCAGTTCGGGGACAAATGGCTACGAGCAGTACTTC. Protein sequence: CASSGTNGYEQYF. The variable domain in full, completed from reference TRBV5-4 and TRBJ2-7, reads ETGVTQSPTHLIKTRGQQVTLRCSSQSGHNTVSWYQQALGQGPQFIFQYYREEENGRGNFPPRFSGLQFPNYSSELNVNALELDDSALYLCASSGTNGYEQYFGPGTRLTVT.

The chain uses TRBV7-9 and TRBJ2-7; 7 positions match TRBD1. There are 15 residues in the CDR3. Trimming at V came to 5 bases and at J to 2 bases, leaving 9 bases not matched to a gene. From germline, CDR1 is SEHNR and CDR2 FQNEAQ (reference sequence). The CDR3 protein is CASSPLGQETYEQYF. CDR3 nucleotide sequence: TGTGCCAGCAGCCCCCTCGGACAGGAGACCTACGAGCAGTACTTC.

The J gene is TRBJ2-3, the V gene TRBV5-1; D possibly corresponds to TRBD2 (6 bases). The V gene's germline CDR1 is SGHRS and CDR2 YFSETQ. V was clipped by 7 bases and J by 1 base, with 16 bases between them. The CDR3 runs to 15 residues. The CDR3 nucleotides read TGCGCCAGCGACGAGGCGGGAACGGGCACAGATACGCAGTATTTT. It is translated as CASDEAGTGTDTQYF.

This sequence joins TRBV5-1 and TRBJ2-3, with 8 bases that match TRBD2. CDR3 length: 16 amino acids. The V segment lost 0 bases and the J segment 2 bases; nucleotides outside the gene matches: 5. In germline, CDR1 is SGHRS, CDR2 YFSETQ. The CDR3 loop reads CASSLVSGVFTDTQYF. DNA for the CDR3: TGCGCCAGCAGCTTGGTTAGCGGGGTCTTCACAGATACGCAGTATTTT.

The chain's CDR3 is CASSFDISGNTIYF. The DNA for the CDR3 is TGCGCCAGCAGCTTCGACATCTCTGGAAACACCATATATTTT. The chain combines TRBV5-1 with TRBJ1-3; D is ambiguous. Germline values: CDR1 SGHRS, CDR2 YFSETQ. The length of the CDR3 is 14 residues. V dropped 2 bases and J dropped 0 bases, with 6 bases sitting between them.

J is TRBJ2-2 and V is TRBV28; 9 bases line up with TRBD2. Trimming removed 4 bases from V and 0 bases from J; junction bases left unmatched: 9. Germline V gene data show CDR1 as MDHEN and CDR2 as SYDVKM. The CDR3 loop spans 18 amino acids. CDR3 residues: CASSWGLAVGANTGELFF. The CDR3 DNA follows: TGTGCCAGCAGTTGGGGACTAGCAGTAGGAGCGAACACCGGGGAGCTGTTTTTT.

The V and J genes are TRBV18 and TRBJ2-5; D is perhaps TRBD1 (5 bases). CDR3 length equals 14 residues. V dropped 2 bases and J dropped 2 bases, with 9 bases sitting between them. The V gene's germline CDR1 is KGHSH and CDR2 LQKENI. CDR3 bases: TGTGCCAGCTCACCAACAGGTGTTCAAGAGACCCAGTACTTC. This codes for CASSPTGVQETQYF.

This chain connects TRBV9 to TRBJ2-5; 9 bases agree with TRBD1. V lost 4 bases to trimming and J lost 5 bases; unmatched junction nucleotides: 9. The CDR3 runs 15 residues. Germline V CDR1 and CDR2: SGDLS, YYNGEE. The CDR3, as DNA: TGTGCCAGCAGCCCCGAGGACAGGGGCTGGGAGACCCAGTACTTC. Protein sequence: CASSPEDRGWETQYF.

This chain uses TRBV25-1 with TRBJ2-5; 9 positions match TRBD1. Germline V gives CDR1 MGHDK, CDR2 SYGVNS. V was clipped by 4 bases and J by 3 bases; unmatched bases: 6. The CDR3 sequence is 15 residues long. The CDR3 loop reads CASSAPGQGKETQYF. CDR3 nucleotides: TGTGCCAGCAGTGCCCCGGGACAGGGAAAAGAGACCCAGTACTTC.

The CDR3 nucleotides are TGTGCCAGCAACCTCCCCGGGACAGGGCGGCAAGAGACCCAGTACTTC. It specifies CASNLPGTGRQETQYF. The rearrangement joins TRBV21-1 to TRBJ2-5; TRBD1, the table's D call, was not compared with the DNA. TRBV21-1 represents a pseudogene. The CDR3 length is 16 residues.

The gene calls are TRBV28 and TRBJ2-1; 12 bases line up with TRBD2. This CDR3 spans 18 amino acids. V was clipped by 5 bases and J by 7 bases; unmatched bases: 15. Germline-derived CDR1 and CDR2 are MDHEN and SYDVKM. As DNA, the CDR3 is TGTGCCAGCAGTCCCGTAGGGCTAGCGGGAGGGCCGGGGAATGAGCAGTTCTTC. Translating it yields CASSPVGLAGGPGNEQFF.

V usage is TRBV12-5 and J usage is TRBJ2-1, with 12 positions matching TRBD2. Germline V gene lookup returns CDR1 LGHNT and CDR2 FRNRAP. The CDR3 consists of 16 residues. With 4 bases clipped from V and 5 bases from J, the junction kept 6 bases outside the gene matches. The CDR3 region has the DNA TGTGCTAGTGGTTCATCTAGCGGGAGGGTGAACAATGAGCAGTTCTTC. It encodes CASGSSSGRVNNEQFF.

The rearrangement joins TRBV15 to TRBJ1-5; D ambiguous. CDR1 LNHNV and CDR2 YYDKDF come from the germline V gene (reference sequence). V dropped 6 bases and J dropped 2 bases, with 23 bases sitting between them. The CDR3 length is 18 residues. CDR3: CATRMLEEEGRGNQPQHF. For the CDR3, the DNA is TGTGCCACCAGGATGCTCGAAGAGGAGGGTAGGGGCAATCAGCCCCAGCATTTT.

This clone appeared once. The rearrangement joins TRBV7-6 to TRBJ2-7; 10 bases match TRBD1. The CDR3 covers 16 residues. Trimming removed 0 bases from V and 2 bases from J; junction bases left unmatched: 4. Per the germline V gene, CDR1 is SGHVS and CDR2 is FNYEAQ. In DNA form, the CDR3 reads TGTGCCAGCAGCTTAGCGCCGACAGGGGGCCCCTACGAGCAGTACTTC. It encodes CASSLAPTGGPYEQYF.

The sample holds one count of this clone. The V call is TRBV7-6, the J call TRBJ2-1, with 8 positions matching TRBD2. The CDR3 is 15 residues long. Germline V lookup: CDR1 SGHVS, CDR2 FNYEAQ. Germline trimming cut 5 bases from V and 2 bases from J; bases unmatched to any gene: 5. CDR3 sequence: CASSLQTSAYNEQFF. In DNA, the CDR3 is TGTGCCAGCAGCCTCCAGACTAGCGCCTACAATGAGCAGTTCTTC.

The chain has TRBV2 and TRBJ2-3; weak D call: TRBD1 (5 bases). The V gene's germline CDR1 is SNHLY and CDR2 FYNNEI. V shed 1 base and J shed 1 base, with 9 bases lying between them. The CDR3 loop spans 15 amino acids. The CDR3 spells CASSEDRTRTDTQYF. Here the CDR3 DNA reads TGTGCCAGCAGTGAAGACAGGACACGCACAGATACGCAGTATTTT.